The text below deals with one TCR beta chain. Its antigen is not identified. This probably arose from a read error, given a far larger clone one base away. The data are from a study of shared clonotypes between healthy human individuals. In the study overall: Sampling drew on donors who were a couple of women and a few men aged 18 to 49.

Each PCR replicate run on unsorted PBMC took in 250 to 350 ng DNA, roughly 29,000 T cell genomes. Some clones are missing from TCRdb's copy, which holds only in-frame ones; the method was immunoSEQ multiplex PCR. The sample records 450,000 to 500,000 clones, 81% being singletons. Study-level points and caveats: It was the few donors that limited the genetic and exposure-history diversity represented. Tissues were not sampled, only blood, and their repertoires likely differ.

The CDR3 extends over 13 amino acids. CDR1 MNHNY and CDR2 SVGAGI come from the germline V gene (reference sequence). The germline V and J ends were trimmed by 2 bases and 9 bases, with 14 bases remaining between them. The origin of this receptor is a woman aged 40-49 years in good health. Some clones in this sample may be carry-over from other donors' samples. The specimen sequenced was PBMCs. The chain couples TRBV6-6 to TRBJ2-7; a weak D match, TRBD1 (6 bases). CDR3 sequence (DNA): TGTGCCAGCAGTTACCGGACAGTGTCCGTGCAGTACTTC. Protein: CASSYRTVSVQYF.